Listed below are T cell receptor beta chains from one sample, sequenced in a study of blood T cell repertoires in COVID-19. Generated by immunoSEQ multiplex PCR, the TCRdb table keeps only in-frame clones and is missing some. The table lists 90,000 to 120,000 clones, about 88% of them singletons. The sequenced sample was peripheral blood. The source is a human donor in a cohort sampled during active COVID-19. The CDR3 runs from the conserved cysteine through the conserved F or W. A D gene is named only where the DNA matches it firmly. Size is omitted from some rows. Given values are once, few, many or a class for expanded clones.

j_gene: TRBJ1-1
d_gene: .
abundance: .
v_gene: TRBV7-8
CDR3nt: TGTGCCAGCAGCCCCGGGGGGGGGATGAACACTGAAGCTTTCTTT
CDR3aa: CASSPGGGMNTEAFF

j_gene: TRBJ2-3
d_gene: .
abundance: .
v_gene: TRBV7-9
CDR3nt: TGTGCCAGCAGCTTAGAAGGGACTTACACAGATACGCAGTATTTT
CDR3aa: CASSLEGTYTDTQYF

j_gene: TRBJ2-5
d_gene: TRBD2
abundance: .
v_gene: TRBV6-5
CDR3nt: TGTGCCAGCAGTTATTTCGGGGGAGGGGAGACCCAGTACTTC
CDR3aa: CASSYFGGGETQYF

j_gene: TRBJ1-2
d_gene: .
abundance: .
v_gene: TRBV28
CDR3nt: TGTGCCATCTCCCGAGCAACGGTGAACTATGGCTACACCTTC
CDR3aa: CAISRATVNYGYTF

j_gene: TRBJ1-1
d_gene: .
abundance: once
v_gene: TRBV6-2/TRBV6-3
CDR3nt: TGTGCCAGCAGTTTTCAGGGGCTGAGCACCACTGAAGCTTTCTTT
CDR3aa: CASSFQGLSTTEAFF

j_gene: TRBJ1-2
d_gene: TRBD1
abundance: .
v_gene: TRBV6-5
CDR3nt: TGTGCCAGCAGTTACCTGGCGACAGGGAACTATGGCTACACCTTC
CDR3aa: CASSYLATGNYGYTF

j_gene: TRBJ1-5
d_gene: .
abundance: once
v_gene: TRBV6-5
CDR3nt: TGTGCCAGCAGAGTGATGAGGGGCAATCAGCCCCAGCATTTT
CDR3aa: CASRVMRGNQPQHF

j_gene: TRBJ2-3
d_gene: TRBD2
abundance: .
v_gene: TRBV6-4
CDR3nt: TGTGCCAGCAGTCCGGGACTAGAAGCAGATACGCAGTATTTT
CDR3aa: CASSPGLEADTQYF

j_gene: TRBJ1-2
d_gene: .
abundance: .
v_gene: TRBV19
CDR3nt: TGTGCCAGCCGATACCCGGGAGGTCTGAGGGGCTACACCTTC
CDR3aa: CASRYPGGLRGYTF

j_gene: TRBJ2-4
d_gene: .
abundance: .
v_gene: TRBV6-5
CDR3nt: TGTGCCAGCAAGGGGCTAGCCAAAAACATTCAGTACTTC
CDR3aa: CASKGLAKNIQYF

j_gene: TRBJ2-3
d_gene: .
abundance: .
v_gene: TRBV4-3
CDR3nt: TGCGCCAGCAGCCAAGGACTAGTTTCAGATACGCAGTATTTT
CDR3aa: CASSQGLVSDTQYF

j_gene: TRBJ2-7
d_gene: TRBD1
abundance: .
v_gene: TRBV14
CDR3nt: TGTGCCAGCAGCCCCTTCGGGGGACAGGGTCTTACGGAGCAGTACTTC
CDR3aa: CASSPFGGQGLTEQYF

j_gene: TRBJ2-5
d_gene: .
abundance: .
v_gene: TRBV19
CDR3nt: TGTGCCAGTAAAGGCAGGGCAGAAGAGACCCAGTACTTC
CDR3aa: CASKGRAEETQYF

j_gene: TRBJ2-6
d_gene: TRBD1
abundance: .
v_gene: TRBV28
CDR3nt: TGTGCCAGCAGTCTCCGGGACAGGGGCTCTGGGGCCAACGTCCTGACTTTC
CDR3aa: CASSLRDRGSGANVLTF

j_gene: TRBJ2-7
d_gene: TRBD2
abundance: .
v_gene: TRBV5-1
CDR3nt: TGCGCCAGCAGCGAACTAGCGGGGACCTACGAGCAGTACTTC
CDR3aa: CASSELAGTYEQYF

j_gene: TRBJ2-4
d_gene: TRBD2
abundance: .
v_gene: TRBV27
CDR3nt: TGTGCCAGCAGTCTGACTAGCGGGAGGTCCAAAAACATTCAGTACTTC
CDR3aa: CASSLTSGRSKNIQYF

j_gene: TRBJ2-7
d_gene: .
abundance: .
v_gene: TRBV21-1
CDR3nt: TGTGCCAGCTCTATTGACAGGGTGAGACACGAGCAGTACTTC
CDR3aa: CASSIDRVRHEQYF

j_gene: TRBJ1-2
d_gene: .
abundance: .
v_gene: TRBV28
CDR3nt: TGTGCCAGCAGGCAAACAGGGAGAGTCTATGGCTACACCTTC
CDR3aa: CASRQTGRVYGYTF

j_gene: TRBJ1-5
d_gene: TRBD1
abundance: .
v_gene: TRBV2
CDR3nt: TGTGCCAGCAGTGGACAGGGGGACAATCAGCCCCAGCATTTT
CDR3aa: CASSGQGDNQPQHF

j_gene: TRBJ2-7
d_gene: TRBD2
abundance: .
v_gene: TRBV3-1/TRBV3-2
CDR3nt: TGTGCCAGCAGCCCCGCTAGCGGGAGGGCCGGGCAGTACTTC
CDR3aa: CASSPASGRAGQYF

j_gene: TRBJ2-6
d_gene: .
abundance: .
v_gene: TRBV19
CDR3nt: TGTGCCAGCCGCCCCGAAACAGACTCTGGGGCCAACGTCCTGACTTTC
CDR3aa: CASRPETDSGANVLTF

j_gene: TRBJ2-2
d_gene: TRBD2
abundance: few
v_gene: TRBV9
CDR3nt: TGTGCCAGCAGCGGAACTAGCGGGAGTAGGTCCGGGGAGCTGTTTTTT
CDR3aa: CASSGTSGSRSGELFF

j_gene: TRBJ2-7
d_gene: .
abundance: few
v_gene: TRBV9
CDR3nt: TGTGCCAGCAGTGCCCAGGGGAAGGTGAACGAGCAGTACTTC
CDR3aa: CASSAQGKVNEQYF